A single TCR beta chain is shown here with its context. Its antigen is still unknown. Base qualities are not recorded, but no much larger clone differs from it by a single base. Other nucleotide sequences in the sample specify the same CDR3. The data belong to a study of cytomegalovirus exposure and HLA in healthy donors (dated by TCRdb to the late 2010s). With regard to the full study: An earlier analysis of several hundred of the donors reported roughly 270 Gb of sequence data and about 100 million unique TCR beta sequences from roughly 200 million T cells. An early release that covered about 640 HLA-typed donors contained approximately 320 gigabases of sequencing data and 80 million or so unique TCR sequences. About 5 DR-DQ haplotypes were handled as single units for association and clustering, since linkage in the cohort was strong. Rather than drawing on any new phenotypic data, the later analysis identified candidate immune exposures from TCR beta sequences and the way those sequences occurred across donors. The genetic ancestry cluster associated with self-reported Caucasian donors included 70% to 85% of the roughly 410 genotyped donors. The study profiled the T cell repertoires of hundreds of subjects by immunosequencing and related them to cytomegalovirus serostatus. Every discovery cohort repertoire had been produced on one sequencing platform. In an earlier analysis of over 550 of the donors, high-throughput TCR beta sequencing was used to judge whether each TCR beta V gene segment behaved as functional or pseudogenic. The study was designed to test whether signatures of past pathogen exposure could be identified by cataloging public T cell receptors. On average, around 200,000 unique TCR beta nucleotide sequences were sequenced per donor among some 430 genotyped donors of the cohort, with 15% to 20% of those sequences being non-productive. The number of typed donors differed by locus: about 629-630 for A, B, C, DRB1 and DQB1; approximately 530 for DQA1; around 610 for DPA1; and about 470 for DPB1. HLA typing covered class I and class II loci at four-digit resolution. Besides the first cohort of approximately 670 subjects, a separate validation cohort made up of 120 different subjects was used. A later analysis re-analyzed previously published TCR beta repertoires from roughly 600 donors and added high-resolution HLA genotyping to study TCR occurrence patterns. Genome-wide SNP genotypes for about 65% of the 666 donors were used in a later genetic analysis, which treated that subset as a discovery cohort. The study combined high-throughput TCR immunosequencing, statistical association of individual TCRs with disease status, and machine learning to predict cytomegalovirus infection status. Donor age, sex, ethnicity and CMV serostatus were compiled alongside the repertoire data. Broad study findings and their caveats: Cytomegalovirus status was reported to be diagnosed by the classifier with high specificity and sensitivity in both the original and validation cohorts. In a later analysis, HLA-associated TCR beta chains were found to be more clonally expanded and to have lower generation probabilities than equally common non-associated chains. The study gave a list of about 170 TCR beta chains associated with cytomegalovirus. A further reported finding was that TCR beta sequences accurately predicted the HLA-A and HLA-B alleles for most subjects in the first cohort. A later analysis found that TCR association rates varied across HLA loci, with DRB1 alleles showing the most associated TCRs and HLA-C alleles the fewest. The authors suggested that the approach could potentially be generalized to other disease states and immunological phenotypes. Broadly in line with IMGT annotations, most TCR beta V segments showed up in productive rearrangements about 90% or about 30% of the time in an earlier analysis of about 500 of the donors. A later analysis found that most CMV-associated TCR beta chains appeared HLA-restricted, with HLA associations seemingly driven largely by CMV exposure. Only TCR beta chains were sequenced in this cohort, and the absence of alpha or paired-chain data limited detectable features. Roughly uniform sequencing depth across donors was assumed in presence/absence analyses, although this assumption may not hold. Linkage disequilibrium might explain the correlated functional status among segregating V segments, but an unknown experimental factor could not be ruled out. Across donors, most TCR sequences were observed very rarely, whereas some public TCRs were present in many individuals. Several of the top co-occurrence clusters appeared to be linked to parvovirus B19, influenza, CMV and Epstein-Barr virus, according to a later analysis. A later analysis associated 16,951 TCR beta sequences with specific HLA alleles at a false discovery rate of 0.05. Some IMGT-functional V segments, including TRBV6-2 and TRBV6-3, could not be distinguished by the 87-base-pair reads and were therefore excluded. An association between a missense DCLRE1C variant and V-gene and J-gene trimming of TCR beta chains was found in a later genetic analysis and replicated in an independent cohort. The earlier analysis of 450 to 700 of the donors excluded fewer than 20 rarely observed V segments, including chromosome 9 orphons, because counts were too low. Because HLA typing was unavailable for some donors at each locus, only the typed subset was used in association tests. The sequencing pipeline was judged likely to have produced a cluster of highly shared sequence variants as a technical artifact. A few of the identified cytomegalovirus-associated TCR beta chains were confirmed in vitro to be specific for cytomegalovirus antigens. In a later genetic analysis, fewer N-insertions in productive TCRs were reported among donors in an Asian-associated ancestry cluster than the roughly 700-donor mean. When HLA alleles, especially DR and DQ, strongly co-occurred, TCR associations were difficult to assign to individual alleles. For the cohort, immune exposure information was limited to CMV serostatus.

The cohort comprised several hundred healthy bone marrow donors. All cohort members were sampled while nominally healthy, although unrecorded immune exposures were likely present. The donor tested CMV seropositive and was one of the 289 seropositive cohort members. A peripheral blood sample was provided by each donor, and peripheral blood mononuclear cells were used for TCR beta sequencing. Genomic DNA extraction from the blood cell samples was performed with the Qiagen DNeasy Blood Extraction Kit. The protocol used for the library was the immunoSEQ multiplex PCR assay. For the multiplex PCR, a mixture combining 60 forward primers for TCR Vbeta segments and 13 reverse primers for TCR Jbeta segments was used. A multiplex PCR assay on genomic DNA amplified the CDR3 region of rearranged TCR beta genes. Amplified TCR beta libraries were sequenced as 87-base-pair reads on the Illumina HiSeq System. For the original study's pipeline: A later analysis tallied about 77 million unique TCR beta chains across the 610 or so repertoires, and approximately 12 million of those chains were shared by two or more donors. Raw reads were error-corrected and collapsed into unique sequences with a nearest-neighbor algorithm that merged closely related sequences to remove PCR and sequencing errors. Alignment of CDR3 sequences to IMGT reference sequences was used to assign V, D and J gene segments. For a sequence to be retained, a match of at least six nucleotides was required to both a V gene segment and a J gene segment. A rearrangement counted as productive if the CDR3 had no stop codons and remained in frame with V and J, and every other rearrangement counted as non-productive. Following IMGT convention, CDR3 was defined as the stretch from the second conserved V-encoded cysteine up to the conserved J-encoded phenylalanine. Sequences without an unambiguous match to a single V gene segment were excluded from the earlier analysis of about 600 of the donors. In an earlier analysis of 587 of the donors, a V segment was called functional when productive rearrangements were above 56.7%, and segregating when the standard deviation between donors exceeded 5%. A statistical classification framework was built to diagnose cytomegalovirus status from the catalog of TCR beta chain sequences. In a later analysis, TCR nucleotide sequences were compared against IMGT/GENE-DB human TR gene sequences so that V and J genes could be assigned. A later analysis assigned CDR3 sequences and most-parsimonious VDJ recombination scenarios with the TCRdist pipeline. In a later analysis, each TCR beta chain was defined by its CDR3 amino acid sequence together with its V-gene family, and reads lacking a unique V-gene family were excluded. In a later analysis, 450 to 600 highly shared, low-generation-probability nucleotide sequences were removed to address suspected cross-contamination and a sequencing artifact. In a later analysis, a clonal expansion index was calculated for each public chain from normalized within-repertoire ranks of inferred template counts. A later analysis computed generation probabilities with a VDJ recombination model fitted to out-of-frame rearrangements, and checked the results against IGoR. Hypergeometric tests were used in a later analysis to score TCR-TCR, TCR-HLA and TCR-CMV co-occurrence, with a repertoire-size bias correction applied to the TCR pairs. To estimate false discovery rates, a later analysis permuted the HLA or CMV assignments 20 times. In a later analysis, co-occurring TCRs were grouped using DBSCAN, and TCRdist sequence similarity was added for clustering within HLA-allele-positive subsets. Repertoires with fewer than 30,000 or more than 120,000 public chains, plus five repertoires with anomalous nucleotide sharing, were excluded from co-occurrence clustering. TCRdb provides this immuneACCESS table in a form limited to in-frame rearrangements. Some clones are lacking; in checked studies, under half of them reflect an unresolved V gene, and why the rest are absent is not known. V, J and clone size are those of that table, while D and trimming were read from the DNA. The sample has some 150,000 clones on record, roughly 80% of them singletons. Clones ranked in the top ten supply roughly 12% of the sample.

Trimming removed 0 bases from V and 3 bases from J, leaving 7 bases between the germline ends. The CDR3 starts with the cysteine, ends with the phenylalanine, and has 13 residues. Only CDR3 DNA is held: 39 bases, read in frame from base 1. The germline V gene (reference sequence) supplies CDR1 SGHNT and CDR2 YYREEE. Rearrangement joined TRBV5-4 to TRBJ2-7; TRBD1 is possibly the D segment (6 matching bases). The TCR comes from a man aged 25 to 45 in good health and CMV-seropositive. Source material: PBMCs. The DNA is as follows: TGTGCCAGCAGCTTGGACAGGGTCTACGAGCAGTACTTC. Its product reads: CASSLDRVYEQYF.